Below, one T cell receptor (beta chain) is given with its context. The data belong to a study of blood T cell repertoires in COVID-19. Across the study: Acute and convalescent COVID-19 samples came from the United States, Italy and Spain. PBMCs, B-cell-depleted T cells, or T cells were the source of the cDNA or gDNA that made up the material.

In the source study's methods: Reference gene primer amplification gave estimated nucleated cell counts. Sequencing was performed with immunoSEQ multiplex PCR; in TCRdb, only in-frame clones are kept and a portion is missing. For V, J and clone size, that table is used; D and trimming come from the DNA. Among fewer than 150,000 clones listed, approximately 80% were seen once. Trimming removed 5 bases from V and 0 bases from J, with 14 bases in between. This CDR3 has 16 residues. Germline V gives CDR1 MNHEY, CDR2 SMNVEV (reference sequence). The chain employs TRBV27 and TRBJ2-4; TRBD1 is a possible D gene (5 bases). This clonotype was obtained from an elderly woman in a cohort sampled during active or convalescent COVID-19. Sequenced sample: peripheral blood. The CDR3 region is CASSLISGKAKNIQYF. The CDR3 DNA is TGTGCCAGCAGTCTTATATCAGGGAAAGCCAAAAACATTCAGTACTTC.